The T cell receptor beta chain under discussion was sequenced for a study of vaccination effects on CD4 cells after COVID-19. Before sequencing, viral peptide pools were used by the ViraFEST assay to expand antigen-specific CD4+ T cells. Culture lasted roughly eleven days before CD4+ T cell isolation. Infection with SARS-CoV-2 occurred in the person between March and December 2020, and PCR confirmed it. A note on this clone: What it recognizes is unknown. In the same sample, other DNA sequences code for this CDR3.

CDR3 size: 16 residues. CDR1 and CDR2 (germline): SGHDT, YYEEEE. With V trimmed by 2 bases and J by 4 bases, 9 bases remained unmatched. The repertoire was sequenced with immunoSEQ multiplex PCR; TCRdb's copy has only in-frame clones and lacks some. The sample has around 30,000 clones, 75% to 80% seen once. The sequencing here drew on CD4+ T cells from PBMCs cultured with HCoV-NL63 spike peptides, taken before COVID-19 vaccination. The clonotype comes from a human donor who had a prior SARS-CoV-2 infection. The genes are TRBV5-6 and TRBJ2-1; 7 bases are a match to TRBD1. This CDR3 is CASSFTGANIYNEQFF. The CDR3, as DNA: TGTGCCAGCAGCTTCACAGGGGCCAACATATACAATGAGCAGTTCTTC.